Each of the 26 T cell receptor beta chains below was sequenced from the same sample in a study of blood T cells in healthy people across ages. Together with a sample-barcoded 5' primer, a J-beta primer mix was included in a second PCR lasting 7 to 11 cycles. TCRdb reprocessed the 5' RACE reads with MiXCR, giving one entry per CDR3 protein. The sample lists about 1.6 million distinct CDR3 sequences, about 32% occurring once. Sequenced: blood. The receptors here all came from a woman aged 25 to 39 in good health.

This clonotype has a handful of counts. The chain is built from TRBV20-1 and TRBJ2-1, with 8 bases matching TRBD2. CDR1 is DFQATT and CDR2 is SNEGSKA in the germline V gene (reference sequence). The CDR3 covers 16 residues. V lost 2 bases to trimming and J lost 6 bases; unmatched junction nucleotides: 12. The CDR3 region is CSARTPAGEIRNEQFF. DNA for the CDR3: TGCAGTGCTAGAACCCCAGCGGGGGAGATTCGCAATGAGCAGTTCTTC.

Notes on this clonotype: The junction differs from germline at one of its ends, possibly a read error. J is TRBJ2-3 and V is TRBV29-1; 8 bases are shared with TRBD1. The CDR3 is 12 residues long. Germline V CDR1 and CDR2: SQVTM, ANQGSEA. CDR3 loop: CSTGQGTDMQYF. The CDR3 DNA follows: TGCAGTACCGGACAGGGAACAGATATGCAGTATTTT.

This clonotype has just a few counts. The chain links TRBV28 to TRBJ2-1, with D tentatively TRBD2 (6 bases). V shed 3 bases and J shed 2 bases, with 11 bases lying between them. CDR3 size: 15 residues. The germline V gene has CDR1 MDHEN and CDR2 SYDVKM. The CDR3 DNA sequence: TGTGCCAGCAGTTTCCCGGGACTTACCTACAATGAGCAGTTCTTC. It translates to CASSFPGLTYNEQFF.

This rearrangement joins TRBV24-1 to TRBJ2-5; 8 nucleotides agree with TRBD2. Looked up from germline, CDR1 is KGHDR and CDR2 is SFDVKD. This CDR3 is built from 13 residues. J gave up 5 bases and V 8 bases, and 6 bases lay outside the gene matches. In DNA form, the CDR3 reads TGTGCCACCAATAGCGGGGTCGGGGAGACCCAGTACTTC. The encoded protein is CATNSGVGETQYF.

The V and J genes are TRBV6-4 and TRBJ2-3; D call uncertain. This CDR3 is 15 amino acids long. V gave up 5 bases and J gave up 5 bases, with 17 bases separating them. The germline V gene has CDR1 MRHNA and CDR2 SNTAGT. CDR3 DNA: TGTGCCAGCAGTAACACAGACTCCTGGAGAGATACGCAGTATTTT. It translates to CASSNTDSWRDTQYF.

A few counts support this clonotype. V gene TRBV5-1 combines with J gene TRBJ2-5; TRBD1 might be the D (6 bases). The V gene lost 4 bases and the J gene lost 1 base, with 11 bases spanning the gap. CDR1 is SGHRS and CDR2 is YFSETQ in the germline V gene. The CDR3 loop spans 14 amino acids. In DNA, the CDR3 is TGCGCCAGCAGCGAAACAGGGCCCCAAGAGACCCAGTACTTC. It yields the protein CASSETGPQETQYF. The whole variable domain, filled in from reference TRBV5-1 and TRBJ2-5, reads KAGVTQTPRYLIKTRGQQVTLSCSPISGHRSVSWYQQTPGQGLQFLFEYFSETQRNKGNFPGRFSGRQFSNSRSEMNVSTLELGDSALYLCASSETGPQETQYFGPGTRLLVL.

This clonotype has more than one count but fewer than ten. This sequence joins TRBV7-2 and TRBJ2-7, with D tentatively TRBD1 (6 bases). Per the germline V gene, CDR1 is SGHTA and CDR2 is FQGNSA. Trimming cost V 7 bases and J 4 bases, with 14 bases left between them. This CDR3 has 13 residues. CDR3 sequence (DNA): TGTGCCAGCACCCACTGGACAGCTTACGAGCAGTACTTC. Translated, it gives CASTHWTAYEQYF. Together with reference TRBV7-2 and TRBJ2-7, the CDR3 gives the full variable domain: GAGVSQSPSNKVTEKGKDVELRCDPISGHTALYWYRQSLGQGLEFLIYFQGNSAPDKSGLPSDRFSAERTGGSVSTLTIQRTQQEDSAVYLCASTHWTAYEQYFGPGTRLTVT.

The DNA of the CDR3 is TGTGCCAGCACCACAAGCCAATTATCAGGGCGGATGGGTACTGAAGCTTTCTTT. This encodes CASTTSQLSGRMGTEAFF. V is TRBV6-1 and J is TRBJ1-1; perhaps TRBD1 as D (5 bases). CDR3 length: 18 residues. CDR1 MNHNS and CDR2 SASEGT come from the germline V gene. With 7 bases removed from V and 5 bases from J, the gap between germline ends came to 29 bases.

This chain links TRBV3-1 with TRBJ1-1; D is unresolved. Trimming removed 1 base from V and 2 bases from J, with 8 bases in between. This CDR3 is 14 amino acids long. The germline gives CDR1 LGHDT, CDR2 YNNKEL (reference sequence). CDR3 bases: TGTGCCAGCAGCCAAGTTAGTGTAAACACTGAAGCTTTCTTT. It yields the protein CASSQVSVNTEAFF.

This clonotype was counted ten times or more. This sequence joins TRBV20-1 and TRBJ2-5; TRBD1 agrees at 7 bases. Unmatched junction bases numbered 5, after V lost 2 bases and J lost 2 bases. The CDR3 runs 14 residues. Germline lookup yields CDR1 DFQATT and CDR2 SNEGSKA (reference sequence). CDR3: CSARRGQQQETQYF. The CDR3 region has the DNA TGCAGTGCTAGACGGGGACAGCAACAAGAGACCCAGTACTTC.

This chain joins TRBV7-8 and TRBJ2-1; 11 bases are a match to TRBD1. Per germline, CDR1 SGHVS and CDR2 FQNEAQ. This CDR3 has 16 amino acids. Germline trimming cut 5 bases from V and 5 bases from J; bases unmatched to any gene: 8. The CDR3 loop is CASSPGTGQGDNEQFF. In nucleotides, the CDR3 is TGTGCCAGCAGCCCCGGTACGGGACAGGGGGACAATGAGCAGTTCTTC.

This clonotype was counted between two and nine times. This sequence joins TRBV9 and TRBJ2-1, with D unclear. Between the trimmed V and J ends, which lost 4 bases and 0 bases, there was a span of 17 bases. The CDR3 is 17 residues long. Germline V gene data show CDR1 as SGDLS and CDR2 as YYNGEE. The CDR3 spells CASSSHRVAYSYNEQFF. The CDR3 DNA sequence: TGTGCCAGCAGCTCCCACCGGGTGGCTTACTCCTACAATGAGCAGTTCTTC.

The chain couples TRBV12-3 or TRBV12-4 to TRBJ2-5; 10 bases align to TRBD2. This CDR3 is built from 15 residues. J gave up 2 bases and V 5 bases, and 5 bases lay outside the gene matches. The CDR3 protein is CASSDSGGIQETQYF. CDR3 in DNA: TGTGCCAGCAGTGATAGCGGGGGGATACAAGAGACCCAGTACTTC.

This clonotype was observed a few times. The rearrangement uses TRBV5-1 and TRBJ2-3; D unresolved. The CDR3 runs 14 residues. Trimming took 2 bases from V and 4 from J, leaving 11 bases between them. The germline V gene has CDR1 SGHRS and CDR2 YFSETQ. Here the CDR3 DNA reads TGCGCCAGCAGCTTCGGGCGGAGCGCAGATACGCAGTATTTT. Translation gives CASSFGRSADTQYF.

J is TRBJ2-7 and V is TRBV27; perhaps TRBD1 as D (6 bases). Trimming removed 5 bases at V and 5 bases at J, with 19 bases between. The germline CDR1 and CDR2 sequences are MNHEY and SMNVEV (reference sequence). This CDR3 is 15 amino acids long. The CDR3, as DNA: TGTGCCAGCAGTCACTCTCAGACAGGTCTTGACGAGCAGTACTTC. This codes for CASSHSQTGLDEQYF.

This chain links TRBV28 with TRBJ2-5; 10 bases agree with TRBD1. With 5 bases clipped from V and 5 bases from J, the junction kept 11 bases outside the gene matches. The CDR3 is made up of 16 amino acids. Germline V gene data show CDR1 as MDHEN and CDR2 as SYDVKM. For the CDR3, the DNA is TGTGCCAGCAGTCTTTTCCGGGACAGGGGAGTTGAGACCCAGTACTTC. This gives the protein CASSLFRDRGVETQYF.

This clonotype was observed a handful of times. V and J are TRBV4-1 and TRBJ2-1, with unresolved D. There are 14 residues in the CDR3. The germline CDR1 and CDR2 sequences are MGHRA and YSYEKL. Trimming shortened V by 0 bases and J by 9 bases, and 12 bases separated the two germline ends. CDR3 in DNA: TGCGCCAGCAGCCAAGATCCCCTTCCAGGTGAGCAGTTCTTC. Translating gives CASSQDPLPGEQFF.

This clonotype was counted only a few times. The rearrangement uses TRBV5-1 and TRBJ1-2; 12 nucleotides align to TRBD1. Germline trimming cut 4 bases from V and 8 bases from J; bases unmatched to any gene: 6. This CDR3 region has 14 residues. CDR1 is SGHRS, CDR2 YFSETQ, per germline. The CDR3 protein is CASSRDGTGGGYTF. Here the CDR3 DNA reads TGCGCCAGCAGCCGCGACGGGACAGGGGGCGGCTACACCTTC.

This clonotype occurred a few times. The rearrangement uses TRBV4-1 and TRBJ2-1; the match to TRBD1 covers 8 bases. From germline, CDR1 is MGHRA and CDR2 YSYEKL. This CDR3 is built from 13 residues. The J segment lost 8 bases and the V segment lost 1 base, leaving 1 base of the junction unmatched. The CDR3 DNA reads as TGCGCCAGCAGCCAAGGACAGGGGCATGAGCAGTTCTTC. Protein product: CASSQGQGHEQFF.

This chain uses TRBV7-2 with TRBJ2-1; 9 positions agree with TRBD1. The CDR3 runs to 15 residues. Unmatched junction bases numbered 7, after V lost 2 bases and J lost 8 bases. Germline lookup yields CDR1 SGHTA and CDR2 FQGNSA. The chain's CDR3 is CASSLRGTGIDEQFF. The CDR3 DNA follows: TGTGCCAGCAGCTTAAGAGGGACAGGGATCGATGAGCAGTTCTTC.

In this sample, this clonotype turned up a few times. The chain recombines TRBV4-1 with TRBJ1-1; weak D call: TRBD1 (5 bases). Germline assignment: CDR1 MGHRA and CDR2 YSYEKL. Between the trimmed V and J ends, which lost 5 bases and 4 bases, there was a span of 11 bases. The CDR3 totals 13 residues. The CDR3 spells CASSTRDATEAFF. CDR3 sequence (DNA): TGCGCCAGCAGCACCCGGGACGCCACTGAAGCTTTCTTT.

The chain links TRBV28 to TRBJ2-1; a possible D gene is TRBD2 (6 bases). This CDR3 has 15 residues. The germline V and J ends were trimmed by 8 bases and 6 bases, with 20 bases remaining between them. Germline V gives CDR1 MDHEN, CDR2 SYDVKM. The CDR3 protein is CASPPPGGIGNEQFF. The CDR3 DNA follows: TGTGCCAGCCCCCCCCCCGGCGGGATCGGCAATGAGCAGTTCTTC. Complete variable domain (other parts from reference TRBV28 and TRBJ2-1): DVKVTQSSRYLVKRTGEKVFLECVQDMDHENMFWYRQDPGLGLRLIYFSYDVKMKEKGDIPEGYSVSREKKERFSLILESASTNQTSMYLCASPPPGGIGNEQFFGPGTRLTVL.

This clonotype was counted a single time. The chain employs TRBV18 and TRBJ2-6; D gene ambiguous. V lost 3 bases, J lost 2 bases, and 8 bases lay in between. The CDR3 is 15 amino acids. Germline lookup yields CDR1 KGHSH and CDR2 LQKENI. The CDR3 region has the DNA TGTGCCAGCTCACCGGGCAGAACTGGGGCCAACGTCCTGACTTTC. This translates into CASSPGRTGANVLTF.

The rearrangement uses TRBV9 and TRBJ2-1, with D perhaps given as TRBD1 or TRBD2 (6 bases each). CDR1 is SGDLS and CDR2 is YYNGEE in the germline V gene. The V gene lost 3 bases and the J gene lost 5 bases, with 9 bases spanning the gap. The CDR3 runs to 13 residues. CDR3 nucleotides: TGTGCCAGCAGCGCGGGGGCCGACAATGAGCAGTTCTTC. Its translation is CASSAGADNEQFF.

On this clonotype: This is likely a read error, given that the CDR3 carries no conserved phenylalanine or tryptophan at its end. This chain connects TRBV12-3 or TRBV12-4 to TRBJ2-3; D gene unclear. The CDR3 is made up of 15 amino acids. Trimming took 3 bases from V and 4 from J, leaving 14 bases between them. The CDR3 nucleotides are TGTGCCAGCAGTTTTAGTGGAGTTGGGGCAGATACGCAGTATTCT. Amino acids: CASSFSGVGADTQYS.

This clonotype was seen only a few times. J is TRBJ1-2 and V is TRBV5-1, with TRBD1 identical over 9 bases. Germline lookup yields CDR1 SGHRS and CDR2 YFSETQ. This CDR3 has 15 amino acids. Losses at the gene ends were 3 bases for V and 4 bases for J; bases not matched to a gene: 7. The CDR3 sequence: CASSSRSTGGYGYTF. The CDR3 DNA reads TGCGCCAGCAGCTCTCGCTCGACAGGGGGCTATGGCTACACCTTC.